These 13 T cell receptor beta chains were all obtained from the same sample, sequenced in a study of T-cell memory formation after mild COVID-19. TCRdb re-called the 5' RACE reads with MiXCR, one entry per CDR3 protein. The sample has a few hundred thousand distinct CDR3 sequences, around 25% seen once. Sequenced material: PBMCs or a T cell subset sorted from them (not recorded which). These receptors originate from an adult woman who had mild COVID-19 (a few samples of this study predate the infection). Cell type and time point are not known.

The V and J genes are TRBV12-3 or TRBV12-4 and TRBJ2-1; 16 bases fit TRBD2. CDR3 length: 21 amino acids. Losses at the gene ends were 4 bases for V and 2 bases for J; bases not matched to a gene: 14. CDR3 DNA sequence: TGTGCCAGCAGTTCCCCGCCGGGACTAGCGGGGGGGAATAGACCCTACAATGAGCAGTTCTTC. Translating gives CASSSPPGLAGGNRPYNEQFF.

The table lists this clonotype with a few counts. The CDR3 loop is CASSQEDRVSTEAFF. The CDR3 DNA reads as TGCGCCAGCAGCCAAGAAGACAGGGTGAGCACTGAAGCTTTCTTT. The rearrangement joins TRBV4-1 to TRBJ1-1, with 7 nucleotides matching TRBD1. J lost 4 bases, V lost 0 bases, and 5 bases had no gene match. This CDR3 has 15 residues. Germline V CDR1 and CDR2: MGHRA, YSYEKL.

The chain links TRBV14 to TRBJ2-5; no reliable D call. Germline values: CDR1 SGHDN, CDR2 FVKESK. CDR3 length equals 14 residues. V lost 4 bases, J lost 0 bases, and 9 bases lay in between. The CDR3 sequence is CASSLQQYQETQYF. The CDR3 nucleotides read TGTGCCAGCAGCCTTCAGCAGTACCAAGAGACCCAGTACTTC.

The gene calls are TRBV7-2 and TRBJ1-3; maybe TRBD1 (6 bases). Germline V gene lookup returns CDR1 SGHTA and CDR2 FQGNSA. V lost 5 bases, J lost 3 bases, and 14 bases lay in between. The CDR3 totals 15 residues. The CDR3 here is CASSPWTVYGNTIYF. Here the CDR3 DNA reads TGTGCCAGCAGCCCATGGACAGTCTATGGAAACACCATATATTTT. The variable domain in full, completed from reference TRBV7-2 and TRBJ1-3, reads GAGVSQSPSNKVTEKGKDVELRCDPISGHTALYWYRQSLGQGLEFLIYFQGNSAPDKSGLPSDRFSAERTGGSVSTLTIQRTQQEDSAVYLCASSPWTVYGNTIYFGEGSWLTVV.

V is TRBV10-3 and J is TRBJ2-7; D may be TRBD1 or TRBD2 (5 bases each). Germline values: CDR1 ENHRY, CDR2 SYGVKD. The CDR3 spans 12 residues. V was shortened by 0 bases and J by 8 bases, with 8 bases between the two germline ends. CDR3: CAISESREKQYF. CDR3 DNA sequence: TGTGCCATCAGTGAGTCCAGGGAGAAGCAGTACTTC.

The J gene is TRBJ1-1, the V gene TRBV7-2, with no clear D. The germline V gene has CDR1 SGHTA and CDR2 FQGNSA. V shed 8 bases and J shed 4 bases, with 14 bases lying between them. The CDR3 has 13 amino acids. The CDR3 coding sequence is TGTGCCAGCGCCCCGACTAGGGTCACTGAAGCTTTCTTT. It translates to CASAPTRVTEAFF.

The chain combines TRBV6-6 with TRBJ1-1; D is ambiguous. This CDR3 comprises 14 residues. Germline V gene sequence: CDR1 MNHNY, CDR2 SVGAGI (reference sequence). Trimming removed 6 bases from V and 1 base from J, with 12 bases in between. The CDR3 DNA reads TGTGCCAGCAGACCCACCGCGCCGAACACTGAAGCTTTCTTT. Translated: CASRPTAPNTEAFF.

The CDR3 coding sequence is TGTGCCAGCAGCTTATTTAGTCTCACTGAAGCTTTCTTT. Translating it yields CASSLFSLTEAFF. The chain couples TRBV7-8 to TRBJ1-1, with D unresolved. From germline, CDR1 is SGHVS and CDR2 FQNEAQ. Between the trimmed V and J ends, which lost 2 bases and 4 bases, there was a span of 8 bases. CDR3 size: 13 residues.

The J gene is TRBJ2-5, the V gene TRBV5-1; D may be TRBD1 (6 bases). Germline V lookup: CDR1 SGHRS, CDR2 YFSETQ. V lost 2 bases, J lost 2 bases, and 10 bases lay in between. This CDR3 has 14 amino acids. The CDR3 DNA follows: TGCGCCAGCAGCTTAGGGACACCGCAAGAGACCCAGTACTTC. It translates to CASSLGTPQETQYF.

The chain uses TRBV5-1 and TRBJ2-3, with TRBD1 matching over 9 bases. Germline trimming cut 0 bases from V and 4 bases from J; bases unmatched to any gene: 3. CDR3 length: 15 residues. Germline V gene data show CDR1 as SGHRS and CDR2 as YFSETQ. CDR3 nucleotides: TGCGCCAGCAGCTTGGGACAGGGGGTGTCAGATACGCAGTATTTT. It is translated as CASSLGQGVSDTQYF.

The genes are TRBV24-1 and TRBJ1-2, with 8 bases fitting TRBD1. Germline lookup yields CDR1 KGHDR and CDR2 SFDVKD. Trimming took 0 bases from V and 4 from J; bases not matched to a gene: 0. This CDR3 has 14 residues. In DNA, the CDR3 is TGTGCCACCAGTGATTTGGGACAGGGCTATGGCTACACCTTC. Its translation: CATSDLGQGYGYTF.

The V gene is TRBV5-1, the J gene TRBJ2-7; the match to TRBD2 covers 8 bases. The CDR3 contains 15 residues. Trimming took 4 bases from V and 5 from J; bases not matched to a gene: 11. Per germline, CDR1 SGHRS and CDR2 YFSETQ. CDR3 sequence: CASSPRGGPWDEQYF. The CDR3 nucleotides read TGCGCCAGCAGCCCTCGCGGGGGGCCCTGGGACGAGCAGTACTTC. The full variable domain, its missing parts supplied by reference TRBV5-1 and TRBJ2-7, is KAGVTQTPRYLIKTRGQQVTLSCSPISGHRSVSWYQQTPGQGLQFLFEYFSETQRNKGNFPGRFSGRQFSNSRSEMNVSTLELGDSALYLCASSPRGGPWDEQYFGPGTRLTVT.

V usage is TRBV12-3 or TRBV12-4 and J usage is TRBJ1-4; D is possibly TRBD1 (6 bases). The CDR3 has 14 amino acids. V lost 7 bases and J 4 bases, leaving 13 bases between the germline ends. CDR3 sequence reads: CASTSTGFNEKLFF. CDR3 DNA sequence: TGTGCCAGCACCTCGACAGGATTTAATGAAAAACTGTTTTTT.